The entry that follows covers one T cell receptor beta chain sequence. Its antigen is not known. The PCR ran on 60 Vbeta and 13 Jbeta primers. Using immunoSEQ multiplex PCR, the repertoire was profiled, and TCRdb retains in-frame clones only, with some absent. The repertoire consists of roughly 140,000 clones, with approximately 80% occurring once and the leading ten covering about 4.7%. The data were obtained in a study of cytomegalovirus exposure and HLA in healthy donors. Turning to the study itself: In terms of ancestry, the Caucasian-associated cluster contained 80% to 90% of the approximately 400 genotyped donors. Study observations and caveats: Under in vitro conditions, a few CMV-associated chains were confirmed as specific for CMV antigens. Reports state that TCR beta sequences accurately predicted most subjects' HLA-A and HLA-B alleles.

The V segment lost 1 base and the J segment 3 bases; nucleotides outside the gene matches: 3. Germline CDR1 is MNHEY and CDR2 is SMNVEV (reference sequence). The CDR3 totals 15 residues. The material sequenced was PBMCs. The rearrangement uses TRBV27 and TRBJ2-7, with TRBD1 matching 10 bases. The receptor's source is a male donor in good health and CMV-seronegative. In DNA form, the CDR3 reads TGTGCCAGCAGTTTATGGGGGACAGGGGACTACGAGCAGTACTTC. The encoded protein is CASSLWGTGDYEQYF.